This T cell receptor (beta chain) was sequenced for a study of cytomegalovirus exposure and HLA in healthy donors. About the research overall: From HLA-typed donors, an early data release held about 92 million unique TCRs.

Germline CDR1 is ENHRY and CDR2 is SYGVKD. Trimming left V 1 base short and J 0 bases short, with 9 bases between. This CDR3 is 15 amino acids long. Of note for this clone: What it recognizes is unknown.

Primers: 60 Vbeta forward and 13 Jbeta reverse. This table comes from immunoSEQ multiplex PCR, and its TCRdb copy is limited to in-frame clones, with some not included. Found here are under 110,000 clones, around 82% of them singletons; the top ten hold about 1.6%. Notes on the study in general: Altogether, 160 or so TCR beta chains were recorded as cytomegalovirus-associated. At a 0.05 false discovery rate, a later analysis found over 15,000 TCR beta sequences to be associated with HLA alleles. Productive status was seen about 90% or about 30% of the time for most TCR beta V segments in an earlier analysis.

The chain couples TRBV10-3 to TRBJ1-1; possible D gene TRBD1, 5 bases. The sequencing sample was made of PBMCs. This sequence originates from a man aged 50 or older in good health and CMV-seronegative. The CDR3 reads CAISEYTGMNTEAFF. The CDR3 region has the DNA TGTGCCATCAGTGAGTACACAGGCATGAACACTGAAGCTTTCTTT.